Shown below are 9 T cell receptor beta chains from a single sample sequenced in a study of immune cell composition in non-small cell lung cancer. Produced via immunoSEQ multiplex PCR; TCRdb's table is partial and in-frame only. The table includes a few thousand clones, approximately 83% detected once. Sequenced material: lung tumor tissue. The receptors come from a human donor with non-small cell lung cancer.

The chain uses TRBV18 and TRBJ1-2; TRBD1 matches 7 bases. V lost 6 bases, J lost 5 bases, and 12 bases stayed unmatched. Germline CDR1 and CDR2: KGHSH and LQKENI. The CDR3 covers 15 residues. CDR3 nucleotide sequence: TGTGCCAGCTCCCCCCAGTGGGACAGCGATTATGGCTACACCTTC. It yields the protein CASSPQWDSDYGYTF. Combining the CDR3 with reference TRBV18 and TRBJ1-2 gives the whole variable domain NAGVMQNPRHLVRRRGQEARLRCSPMKGHSHVYWYRQLPEEGLKFMVYLQKENIIDESGMPKERFSAEFPKEGPSILRIQQVVRGDSAAYFCASSPQWDSDYGYTFGSGTRLTVV.

The chain carries TRBV6-5 and TRBJ2-2; TRBD2 matches 7 bases. CDR1 and CDR2 from the germline V gene are MNHEY and SVGAGI. The CDR3 has 15 residues. V shed 2 bases, J shed 5 bases, and the junction held 5 bases outside the gene matches. CDR3 nucleotide sequence: TGTGCCAGCAGTTACGACCTTAGCGGGACCGGGGAGCTGTTTTTT. Residues: CASSYDLSGTGELFF.

J is TRBJ2-1 and V is TRBV28; TRBD2 agrees at 14 bases. The CDR3 covers 18 residues. The V segment lost 8 bases and the J segment 1 base; nucleotides outside the gene matches: 10. Germline assignment: CDR1 MDHEN and CDR2 SYDVKM. This chain's CDR3 is CASYWGLAGVASYNEQFF. Written as DNA, the CDR3 is TGTGCCAGCTATTGGGGACTAGCGGGAGTCGCGTCCTACAATGAGCAGTTCTTC.

V usage is TRBV5-1 and J usage is TRBJ2-3; 7 positions match TRBD2. CDR1 is SGHRS, CDR2 YFSETQ, per germline. The V gene end was trimmed by 4 bases and the J gene end by 2 bases; junction bases not matched to a gene: 10. The CDR3 covers 16 residues. For the CDR3, the DNA is TGCGCCAGCAGCCCCTCCGCTAGCGGATTCACAGATACGCAGTATTTT. The encoded protein is CASSPSASGFTDTQYF.

The V call is TRBV28, the J call TRBJ1-1; 7 bases agree with TRBD1. The germline V gene has CDR1 MDHEN and CDR2 SYDVKM. The CDR3 runs 14 residues. J was trimmed by 2 bases and V by 6 bases; bases with no gene match: 6. The CDR3 bases are TGTGCCAGCAGGCTGGGACAGATTAACACTGAAGCTTTCTTT. Protein sequence: CASRLGQINTEAFF.

This chain joins TRBV5-1 and TRBJ2-7; TRBD2 matches 9 bases. V gave up 0 bases and J gave up 6 bases; unmatched junction bases: 7. Germline lookup yields CDR1 SGHRS and CDR2 YFSETQ. CDR3 size: 15 residues. The CDR3 DNA reads TGCGCCAGCAGCTTGGCCGGGACTAGCAGGTCCGAGCAGTACTTC. As protein: CASSLAGTSRSEQYF.

This rearrangement joins TRBV9 to TRBJ2-1, with 10 bases lining up with TRBD2. V was clipped by 3 bases and J by 4 bases; unmatched bases: 4. The CDR3 extends over 15 amino acids. Germline CDR1 reads SGDLS; CDR2 reads YYNGEE. The chain's CDR3 is CASSGLSGGYNEQFF. DNA of the CDR3: TGTGCCAGCAGCGGGCTTAGCGGGGGGTACAATGAGCAGTTCTTC.

The chain combines TRBV6-5 with TRBJ1-5; 7 bases line up with TRBD1. CDR1 and CDR2 (germline): MNHEY, SVGAGI. CDR3 length: 15 residues. J was trimmed by 5 bases and V by 2 bases; bases with no gene match: 6. CDR3 bases: TGTGCCAGCAGTTACAAGGGGGCTCTGGATCAGCCCCAGCATTTT. Residues: CASSYKGALDQPQHF.

The V gene is TRBV28, the J gene TRBJ1-2, with 10 bases aligning to TRBD1. Germline CDR1 MDHEN, CDR2 SYDVKM. V shed 8 bases and J 8 bases; nucleotides not matched to a gene: 5. The CDR3 runs 12 residues. The CDR3 here is CASGTGVFGYTF. For the CDR3, the DNA is TGTGCCAGCGGGACAGGGGTCTTCGGCTACACCTTC.